Presented here are 5 T cell receptor beta chains from one specimen sequenced in a study of post-analysis software for immune sequencing data. Points from the study as a whole: Four or five TRBV segments were more frequent in patients than controls; TRBV5-6, TRBV5-1 and TRBV20-1 belonged to this group.

Tagging with unique molecular identifiers was a feature of the TCR beta cDNA libraries. Each CDR3 protein is one row after TCRdb ran MiXCR on the PCR reads. This table has 600,000 to 750,000 distinct CDR3 sequences, roughly three fifths appearing once. Their antigens are not known. Material for sequencing was blood. These TCRs come from a girl aged 2-9 years with multiple sclerosis.

There are a few counts of this clonotype. The V call is TRBV7-9, the J call TRBJ1-2; D call uncertain. The CDR3 sequence is 14 residues long. Per germline, CDR1 SEHNR and CDR2 FQNEAQ (reference sequence). Trimming stripped 5 bases from V and 4 bases from J, with 14 bases between. In DNA, the CDR3 is TGTGCCAGCAGCCCTATATACTCCGGCTATGGCTACACCTTC. Protein: CASSPIYSGYGYTF.

J is TRBJ2-5 and V is TRBV5-1, with D possibly being TRBD2 (7 bases). V was clipped by 5 bases and J by 5 bases, with 16 bases between them. The germline gives CDR1 SGHRS, CDR2 YFSETQ. There are 14 residues in the CDR3. Here the CDR3 DNA reads TGCGCCAGCAGTTTCCTTGGGGGGGCCGAGACCCAGTACTTC. This gives the protein CASSFLGGAETQYF.

CDR3 loop: CASSDGEQYF. For the CDR3, the DNA is TGTGCCAGCAGTGACGGGGAGCAGTACTTC. This rearrangement joins TRBV2 to TRBJ2-7, with D uncertain. The V end was cut by 3 bases, the J end by 7 bases, with 4 bases between. Germline V gene sequence: CDR1 SNHLY, CDR2 FYNNEI. The CDR3 is 10 residues long.

This clonotype was seen only a few times. Here the CDR3 DNA reads TGCGCCAGCAACGGAGGGGAGAGCTCCTACAATGAGCAGTTCTTC. The encoded protein is CASNGGESSYNEQFF. The chain couples TRBV5-1 to TRBJ2-1, with a weak D call TRBD2 (6 bases). Germline lookup yields CDR1 SGHRS and CDR2 YFSETQ. This CDR3 comprises 15 residues. Trimming pared 6 bases from V and 0 bases from J, leaving 13 bases between.

J is TRBJ2-1 and V is TRBV7-9; the D gene could be TRBD1 or TRBD2 (6 bases each). Deletions cut 1 base from V and 4 bases from J, with 17 bases between. The CDR3 has 17 residues. Looked up from germline, CDR1 is SEHNR and CDR2 is FQNEAQ (reference sequence). CDR3 DNA sequence: TGTGCCAGCAGCTTAGATCTGTGGGGGGACACTTACAATGAGCAGTTCTTC. Its protein is CASSLDLWGDTYNEQFF. Filled out from reference TRBV7-9 and TRBJ2-1, the complete variable domain reads DTGVSQNPRHKITKRGQNVTFRCDPISEHNRLYWYRQTLGQGPEFLTYFQNEAQLEKSRLLSDRFSAERPKGSFSTLEIQRTEQGDSAMYLCASSLDLWGDTYNEQFFGPGTRLTVL.